The 17 T cell receptor beta chains below were found in one sample sequenced in a study of OX40 agonist ivuxolimab in advanced cancers. TCRdb keeps only in-frame clones here, not all; method: immunoSEQ multiplex PCR. The table shows over 100,000 clones, with roughly nine tenths occurring only once. The sequences come from CD4+ or CD8+ T cells sorted from blood, collected in a trial of the OX40 agonist ivuxolimab. All receptors come from an adult with an advanced solid tumor such as melanoma, head and neck, liver or kidney cancer.

The chain carries TRBV5-6 and TRBJ2-1; TRBD2 agrees at 10 bases. The CDR3 is 13 amino acids. The V and J ends lost 0 bases and 10 bases, in that order; junction bases with no gene match: 1. CDR1 SGHDT and CDR2 YYEEEE come from the germline V gene. CDR3 sequence: CASSLVAGGEQFF. For the CDR3, the DNA is TGTGCCAGCAGCTTGGTAGCGGGGGGCGAGCAGTTCTTC.

The chain combines TRBV10-1 with TRBJ2-3; TRBD2 matches at 7 bases. This CDR3 has 13 amino acids. V lost 6 bases, J lost 5 bases, and 5 bases stayed unmatched. Germline V gene data show CDR1 as WNHNN and CDR2 as SYGVQD (reference sequence). Written as DNA, the CDR3 is TGCGCCAGCAGCTGGGGGGGAAAAGATACGCAGTATTTT. Translation: CASSWGGKDTQYF.

The chain uses TRBV28 and TRBJ2-7, with D hard to call. V was pared by 3 bases and J by 4 bases, with 13 bases between. CDR3 size: 14 residues. Germline-derived CDR1 and CDR2 are MDHEN and SYDVKM. CDR3 DNA sequence: TGTGCCAGCAGTTTTGTACAGACCACATACGAGCAGTACTTC. As protein: CASSFVQTTYEQYF.

This clone showed up just once. The V call is TRBV18, the J call TRBJ2-7, with 9 bases matching TRBD1. V lost 3 bases, J lost 3 bases, and 3 bases stayed unmatched. From germline, CDR1 is KGHSH and CDR2 LQKENI. The CDR3 contains 14 residues. CDR3 residues: CASSPPGQGYEQYF. The CDR3 DNA is TGTGCCAGCTCACCCCCGGGACAGGGCTACGAGCAGTACTTC.

About this clone itself: One junction end disagrees with the germline gene, perhaps due to a read error. The J gene is TRBJ2-2, the V gene TRBV5-1; maybe TRBD2 (6 bases). Germline-derived CDR1 and CDR2 are SGHRS and YFSETQ. The CDR3 sequence is 14 residues long. The DNA of the CDR3 is TGCGCCAGCACCTTGGGGGGGAACACCGGGGAGCTGTTTTTT. Its translation: CASTLGGNTGELFF.

J is TRBJ2-7 and V is TRBV5-6; 9 bases are a match to TRBD1. This CDR3 is 15 amino acids long. The V gene's germline CDR1 is SGHDT and CDR2 YYEEEE. Losses at the gene ends were 4 bases for V and 2 bases for J; bases not matched to a gene: 7. CDR3 sequence reads: CASSLGQGIAYEQYF. The CDR3 nucleotides read TGTGCCAGCAGCCTAGGACAGGGGATAGCCTACGAGCAGTACTTC.

V is TRBV5-6 and J is TRBJ2-1, with D possibly being TRBD2 (5 bases). The CDR3 is 14 residues long. Germline V CDR1 and CDR2: SGHDT, YYEEEE. Trimming left V 2 bases short and J 8 bases short, with 14 bases between. CDR3 loop: CASSLGGRTDEQFF. As DNA, the CDR3 is TGTGCCAGCAGCTTAGGAGGACGTACGGATGAGCAGTTCTTC. Full variable domain (rest looked up from reference TRBV5-6 and TRBJ2-1): DAGVTQSPTHLIKTRGQQVTLRCSPKSGHDTVSWYQQALGQGPQFIFQYYEEEERQRGNFPDRFSGHQFPNYSSELNVNALLLGDSALYLCASSLGGRTDEQFFGPGTRLTVL.

The rearrangement joins TRBV7-8 to TRBJ1-1; D remains ambiguous. This CDR3 contains 13 residues. V was pared by 1 base and J by 1 base, with 4 bases between. The germline V gene encodes CDR1 SGHVS and CDR2 FQNEAQ. DNA of the CDR3: TGTGCCAGCAGCTTAGGCTGGAACACTGAAGCTTTCTTT. Translating it yields CASSLGWNTEAFF.

This chain joins TRBV10-3 and TRBJ1-5, with D possibly matching TRBD1 (5 bases). The CDR3 contains 13 residues. Per germline, CDR1 ENHRY and CDR2 SYGVKD. Trimming removed 4 bases at V and 2 bases at J, with 6 bases between. In DNA form, the CDR3 reads TGTGCCATCAGTGGGGGGGGCAATCAGCCCCAGCATTTT. This translates into CAISGGGNQPQHF.

The chain has TRBV6-5 and TRBJ1-1, with no clear D. Trimming removed 7 bases at V and 0 bases at J, with 9 bases between. The germline V gene encodes CDR1 MNHEY and CDR2 SVGAGI. The CDR3 has 13 amino acids. CDR3 protein: CASTRGMNTEAFF. The CDR3 coding sequence is TGTGCCAGCACTCGGGGAATGAACACTGAAGCTTTCTTT.

The rearrangement uses TRBV29-1 and TRBJ2-5, with 8 bases identical to TRBD2. The germline gives CDR1 SQVTM, CDR2 ANQGSEA. CDR3 length: 14 residues. The CDR3 nucleotides read TGCAGTGGGCAGGCTAGCGGGTACCAAGAGACCCAGTACTTC. This encodes CSGQASGYQETQYF.

A few counts support this clone. The chain has TRBV7-2 and TRBJ1-2; TRBD1 matches at 7 bases. CDR1 is SGHTA and CDR2 is FQGNSA in the germline V gene. J lost 8 bases, V lost 5 bases, and 11 bases had no gene match. The CDR3 is 14 residues long. The CDR3 protein is CASSPPGQWGGYTF. CDR3 in DNA: TGTGCCAGCAGCCCGCCGGGACAGTGGGGAGGCTACACCTTC.

The gene calls are TRBV5-6 and TRBJ2-3; the D gene is possibly TRBD2 (6 bases). V shed 0 bases and J shed 0 bases, with 14 bases lying between them. This CDR3 has 17 amino acids. Germline CDR1 SGHDT, CDR2 YYEEEE. The CDR3 DNA sequence: TGTGCCAGCAGCTTGGGGATTAGCGGTACTAGCACAGATACGCAGTATTTT. The encoded protein is CASSLGISGTSTDTQYF.

This chain links TRBV14 with TRBJ2-1; 7 bases match TRBD1. Germline lookup yields CDR1 SGHDN and CDR2 FVKESK. This CDR3 contains 14 residues. J was trimmed by 7 bases and V by 1 base; bases with no gene match: 4. CDR3 bases: TGTGCCAGCAGCCAAGTGTACAGGGGTAATGAGCAGTTCTTC. This codes for CASSQVYRGNEQFF.

The genes are TRBV7-2 and TRBJ1-1; unclear D gene. Deletions cut 5 bases from V and 5 bases from J, with 12 bases between. Germline values: CDR1 SGHTA, CDR2 FQGNSA. The CDR3 contains 13 residues. The DNA of the CDR3 is TGTGCCAGCAGCGTCCGGGAAACGACTGAAGCTTTCTTT. Its protein is CASSVRETTEAFF.

The genes are TRBV5-4 and TRBJ2-3, with D tentatively TRBD1 or TRBD2 (6 bases each). CDR1 SGHNT and CDR2 YYREEE come from the germline V gene (reference sequence). This CDR3 is built from 15 residues. Between the trimmed V and J ends, which lost 4 bases and 5 bases, there was a span of 17 bases. The CDR3 DNA sequence: TGTGCCAGCAGCCCCGCTCGGGGGCCTGGAGATACGCAGTATTTT. Its translation: CASSPARGPGDTQYF.

The chain couples TRBV4-2 to TRBJ2-7; TRBD2 matches at 8 bases. V lost 4 bases and J lost 2; bases outside the gene matches: 7. This CDR3 has 15 residues. Germline CDR1 is LGHNA and CDR2 is YNFKEQ. In nucleotides, the CDR3 is TGTGCCAGCAGCCTCGGACTAGCTGACCCCTACGAGCAGTACTTC. Translating it yields CASSLGLADPYEQYF.